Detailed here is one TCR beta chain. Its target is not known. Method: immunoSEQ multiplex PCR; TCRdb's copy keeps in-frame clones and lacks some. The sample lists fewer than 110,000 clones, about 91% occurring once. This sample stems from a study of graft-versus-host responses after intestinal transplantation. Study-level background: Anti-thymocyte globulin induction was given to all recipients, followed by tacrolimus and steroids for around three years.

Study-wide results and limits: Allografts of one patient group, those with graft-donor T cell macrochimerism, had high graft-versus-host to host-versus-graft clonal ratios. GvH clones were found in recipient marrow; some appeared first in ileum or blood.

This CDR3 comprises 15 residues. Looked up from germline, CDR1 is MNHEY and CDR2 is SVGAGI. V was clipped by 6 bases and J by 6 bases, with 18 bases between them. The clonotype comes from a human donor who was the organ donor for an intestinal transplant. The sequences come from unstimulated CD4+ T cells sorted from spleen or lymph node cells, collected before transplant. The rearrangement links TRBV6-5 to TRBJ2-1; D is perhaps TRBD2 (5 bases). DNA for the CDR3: TGTGCCAGCAGCAGAGACTACCGCGGAAGCAATGAGCAGTTCTTC. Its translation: CASSRDYRGSNEQFF.